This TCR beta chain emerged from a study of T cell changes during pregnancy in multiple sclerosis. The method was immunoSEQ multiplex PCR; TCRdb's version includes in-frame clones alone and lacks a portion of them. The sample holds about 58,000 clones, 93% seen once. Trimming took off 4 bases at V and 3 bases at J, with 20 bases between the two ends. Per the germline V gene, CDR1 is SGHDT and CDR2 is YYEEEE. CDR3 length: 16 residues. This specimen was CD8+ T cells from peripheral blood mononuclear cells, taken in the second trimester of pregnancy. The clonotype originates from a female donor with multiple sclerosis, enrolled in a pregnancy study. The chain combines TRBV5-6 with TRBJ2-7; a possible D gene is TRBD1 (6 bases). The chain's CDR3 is CASSVDSLGHRYEQYF. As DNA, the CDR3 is TGTGCCAGCAGCGTGGACAGTCTAGGACACCGCTACGAGCAGTACTTC.